Included here is one T cell receptor beta chain sequence, with context. No antigen is known for it. The sample comes from a study of T cell responses to AZD1222 COVID-19 vaccine. Study conclusions and caveats: Increases in Spike-specific TCR breadth and depth were seen after two AZD1222 doses. Only after the peak T cell response were repertoires sampled. Baseline serology detected seropositivity in only five to seven AZD1222 recipients.

TCRdb's copy holds only in-frame clones and misses some; the assay was immunoSEQ multiplex PCR. In the table there are fewer than 90,000 clones, 85% to 90% of which are singletons. Sequencing used peripheral blood, obtained 28 days after the second AZD1222 dose. The TCR originated in an adult who received the AZD1222 COVID-19 vaccine.

CDR3 in DNA: TGCGCCAGCAGCCAAGAGGGTGTTAGCACAGATACGCAGTATTTT. Translation gives CASSQEGVSTDTQYF. The chain employs TRBV4-1 and TRBJ2-3; no clear D gene. V lost 0 bases and J lost 0, with 7 bases in between. This CDR3 region has 15 residues. Germline V gene sequence: CDR1 MGHRA, CDR2 YSYEKL.